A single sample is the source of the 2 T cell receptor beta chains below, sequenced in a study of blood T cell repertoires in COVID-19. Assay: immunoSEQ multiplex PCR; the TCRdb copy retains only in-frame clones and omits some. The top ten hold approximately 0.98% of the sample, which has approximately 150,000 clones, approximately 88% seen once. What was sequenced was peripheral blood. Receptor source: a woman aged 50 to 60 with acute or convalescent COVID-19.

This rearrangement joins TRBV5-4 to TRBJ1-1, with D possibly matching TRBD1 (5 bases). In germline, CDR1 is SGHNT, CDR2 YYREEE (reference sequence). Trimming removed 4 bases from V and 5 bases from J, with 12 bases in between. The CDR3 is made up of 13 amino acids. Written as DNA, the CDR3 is TGTGCCAGCAGCCTAATCGGGGGGACTGAAGCTTTCTTT. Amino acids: CASSLIGGTEAFF. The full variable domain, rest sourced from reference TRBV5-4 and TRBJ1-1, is ETGVTQSPTHLIKTRGQQVTLRCSSQSGHNTVSWYQQALGQGPQFIFQYYREEENGRGNFPPRFSGLQFPNYSSELNVNALELDDSALYLCASSLIGGTEAFFGQGTRLTVV.

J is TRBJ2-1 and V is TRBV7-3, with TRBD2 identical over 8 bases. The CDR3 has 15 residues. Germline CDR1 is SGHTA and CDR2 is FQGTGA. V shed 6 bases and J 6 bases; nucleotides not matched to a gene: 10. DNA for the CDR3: TGTGCCAGCAGTCAACAAGCGGGAGTCTTCAATGAGCAGTTCTTC. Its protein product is CASSQQAGVFNEQFF.